The entry below gives a single TCR beta chain sequence along with its context. The PCR ran on 60 Vbeta and 13 Jbeta primers. Repertoires were generated with immunoSEQ multiplex PCR, while TCRdb's copy carries only in-frame clones and drops some. The table includes 130,000 to 150,000 clones, over 60% detected once. The sample belongs to a study of cytomegalovirus exposure and HLA in healthy donors. The TCR originated in a man aged 40-55 years in good health and CMV-seronegative. Sequenced: PBMCs.

CDR3 sequence reads: CSVEGPTGTASYEQYF. The CDR3 DNA sequence: TGCAGCGTTGAAGGCCCAACCGGGACAGCGTCCTACGAGCAGTACTTC. The chain recombines TRBV29-1 with TRBJ2-7, with TRBD1 identical over 7 bases. Per germline, CDR1 SQVTM and CDR2 ANQGSEA. The CDR3 runs to 16 residues. The junction had 10 bases not matched to a gene; V was cut back by 1 base and J by 1 base.